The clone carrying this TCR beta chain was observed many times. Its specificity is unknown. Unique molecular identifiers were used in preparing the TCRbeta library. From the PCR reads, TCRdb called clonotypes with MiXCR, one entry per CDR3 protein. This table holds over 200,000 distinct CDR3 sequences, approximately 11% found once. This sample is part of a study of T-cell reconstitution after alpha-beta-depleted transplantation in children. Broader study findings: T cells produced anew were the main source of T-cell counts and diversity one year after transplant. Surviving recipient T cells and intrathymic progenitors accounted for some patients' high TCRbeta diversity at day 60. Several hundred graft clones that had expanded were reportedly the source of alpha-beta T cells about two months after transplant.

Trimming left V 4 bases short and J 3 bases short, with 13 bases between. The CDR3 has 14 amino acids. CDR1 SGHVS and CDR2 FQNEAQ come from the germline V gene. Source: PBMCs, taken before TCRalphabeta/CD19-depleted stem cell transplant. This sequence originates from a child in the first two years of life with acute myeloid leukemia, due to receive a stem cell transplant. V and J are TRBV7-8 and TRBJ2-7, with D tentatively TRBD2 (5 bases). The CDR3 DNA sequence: TGTGCCAGCAGCTCTGGGAGAGGGTACTACGAGCAGTACTTC. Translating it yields CASSSGRGYYEQYF.